The clone carrying this TCR beta chain is medium-sized (0.01 to 0.1%) within its sample. Its antigen is unknown. V shed 1 base and J shed 8 bases, with 14 bases lying between them. Germline CDR1 and CDR2: LGHNA and YSLEER. CDR3 length: 15 amino acids. These data originate in a study of T cell responses to AZD1222 COVID-19 vaccine. Study-wide background: Pooling of second doses given at about 4 or about 12 weeks was done. Study conclusions and caveats: After two AZD1222 doses, spike-specific TCR breadth and depth rose versus day 0. Dominant at 160-218 and 743-854, vaccine-associated CD4 TCRs also spanned spike. Mostly white British, mostly female donors; authors suggested clonal diversity may be underestimated.

Assay: immunoSEQ multiplex PCR; the TCRdb copy retains only in-frame clones and omits some. The sample shows 140,000 to 150,000 clones, 80% to 90% of them seen only once. This material consisted of peripheral blood, taken on day 0 of AZD1222 vaccination. This sequence joins TRBV4-3 and TRBJ1-4; D gene unclear. The TCR sequence derives from an adult in good health. Here the CDR3 DNA reads TGCGCCAGCAGCCAAGGTCCAGGAGGACTCGAAAAACTGTTTTTT. Its protein is CASSQGPGGLEKLFF.